This record looks at one TCR beta chain sequence and its context. The antigen is undetermined. Profiling relied on immunoSEQ multiplex PCR, and the TCRdb table lists in-frame clones only, not all of them. The sample lists about 89,000 clones; just over 90% were seen once. This specimen comes from a study of OX40 agonist ivuxolimab in advanced cancers. Study in general: Aged about 20 to 85 with a mean of 60 years, they were around 83% male.

General study findings and limits: Undetermined was the antigen specificity of the expanded peripheral T cells.

The V and J ends lost 7 bases and 1 base, in that order; junction bases with no gene match: 18. Germline loops: CDR1 LNHDA, CDR2 SQIVND (reference sequence). This CDR3 is built from 21 residues. The J gene is TRBJ2-2, the V gene TRBV19; TRBD2 matches at 13 bases. The source is an adult with an advanced solid tumor such as melanoma, head and neck, liver or kidney cancer. Sequences were derived from CD4+ or CD8+ T cells sorted from blood, sampled in a trial of the OX40 agonist ivuxolimab. CDR3 protein: CASIPNLKSGTSGENTGELFF. CDR3 DNA sequence: TGTGCCAGTATCCCTAATCTAAAATCCGGGACTAGCGGGGAGAACACCGGGGAGCTGTTTTTT.